This is a list of T cell receptor beta chains from one sample in a study of blood T cell repertoires in COVID-19. Sequenced by immunoSEQ multiplex PCR; TCRdb stores in-frame clones only, minus some. The repertoire holds fewer than 50,000 clones, just under 80% seen once, with around 38% in the top ten. The sequenced sample was peripheral blood. These TCRs come from an older man with active or convalescent COVID-19. CDR3s include the opening cysteine and the closing phenylalanine or tryptophan. A D gene is named only where the DNA matches it firmly. Size is stated for part of the rows, as once, few or many counts, or as a class when the clone is expanded.

J gene,clone size,D gene,V gene,CDR3 protein,CDR3 DNA
TRBJ2-7,few,NA,TRBV6-5,CASAERLGGEQYF,TGTGCCAGCGCGGAGAGGCTAGGGGGCGAGCAGTACTTC
TRBJ1-1,NA,TRBD1,TRBV5-1,CASSLQGGEAEAFF,TGCGCCAGCAGCTTACAGGGGGGTGAGGCTGAAGCTTTCTTT
TRBJ1-2,NA,NA,TRBV30,CAWSRRGTSNYGYTF,TGTGCCTGGAGCCGAAGGGGCACTTCTAACTATGGCTACACCTTC
TRBJ2-3,NA,NA,TRBV9,CASSRGGGSGLDTQYF,TGTGCCAGCAGCCGAGGCGGAGGGTCGGGGTTAGATACGCAGTATTTT
TRBJ2-7,few,TRBD2,TRBV9,CASSAGGAVYEQYF,TGTGCCAGCAGCGCGGGGGGGGCAGTGTACGAGCAGTACTTC
TRBJ2-1,once,NA,TRBV7-9,CASSPTGNEDEQFF,TGTGCCAGCAGCCCCACGGGGAACGAGGATGAGCAGTTCTTC
TRBJ2-3,NA,NA,TRBV25-1,CASSESPGQSTDTQYF,TGTGCCAGCAGTGAATCCCCCGGACAAAGCACAGATACGCAGTATTTT
TRBJ2-1,NA,NA,TRBV7-2,CASSLVARQEQFF,TGTGCCAGCAGCTTAGTTGCCCGCCAGGAGCAGTTCTTC
TRBJ2-1,few,TRBD2,TRBV10-3,CATREAGGEQFF,TGTGCCACCCGGGAGGCGGGTGGTGAGCAGTTCTTC
TRBJ1-4,NA,NA,TRBV24-1,CATSDDRDTGEKLFF,TGTGCCACCAGTGATGACCGGGACACTGGGGAAAAACTGTTTTTT
TRBJ2-2,NA,TRBD1,TRBV4-3,CASSQDRAGGNTGELFF,TGCGCCAGCAGCCAAGATAGGGCAGGGGGGAACACCGGGGAGCTGTTTTTT
TRBJ1-1,NA,TRBD1,TRBV6-2/TRBV6-3,CASSSGQVNTEAFF,TGTGCCAGCAGTTCCGGACAGGTGAACACTGAAGCTTTCTTT
TRBJ2-5,NA,TRBD2,TRBV7-6,CASSHGLAGVLETQYF,TGTGCCAGCAGCCACGGACTAGCGGGAGTTCTAGAGACCCAGTACTTC
TRBJ1-6,NA,TRBD1,TRBV30,CACQTGGNSPLHF,TGTGCCTGCCAGACAGGGGGTAATTCACCCCTCCACTTT
TRBJ2-4,few,NA,TRBV3-1/TRBV3-2,CASSQARAKNIQYF,TGTGCCAGCAGCCAAGCTCGGGCCAAAAACATTCAGTACTTC
TRBJ1-2,NA,TRBD1,TRBV3-1/TRBV3-2,CASSRRQGTYGYTF,TGTGCCAGCAGCCGAAGACAGGGGACCTATGGCTACACCTTC
TRBJ2-1,NA,TRBD2,TRBV18,CASSQREAKNEQFF,TGTGCCAGCTCCCAGCGGGAGGCCAAAAATGAGCAGTTCTTC
TRBJ1-2,once,TRBD1,TRBV11-2,CASSPFPDRGRNYGYTF,TGTGCCAGCAGCCCCTTCCCGGACAGGGGCCGCAACTATGGCTACACCTTC
TRBJ1-6,NA,NA,TRBV28,CASTRNRDNSPLHF,TGTGCCAGCACAAGAAACCGCGATAATTCACCCCTCCACTTT
TRBJ2-2,NA,NA,TRBV7-8,CASSPRTMNTGELFF,TGTGCCAGCAGCCCCAGGACAATGAACACCGGGGAGCTGTTTTTT
TRBJ1-1,NA,NA,TRBV1,CTSSQDRRRQGATEAFF,TGCACCAGCAGCCAAGATCGTCGAAGACAGGGTGCGACTGAAGCTTTCTTT
TRBJ2-5,NA,NA,TRBV6-1,CASSELAGEETQYF,TGTGCCAGCAGTGAACTTGCAGGGGAAGAGACCCAGTACTTC
TRBJ1-4,NA,NA,TRBV7-9,CASSLTYRSVREKLFF,TGTGCCAGCAGCTTAACGTACAGGTCGGTTCGAGAAAAACTGTTTTTT
TRBJ1-5,few,NA,TRBV21-1,CASSTAGTGSFGNQPQHF,TGTGCCAGCAGCACCGCGGGGACAGGGTCGTTCGGCAATCAGCCCCAGCATTTT
TRBJ2-3,once,NA,TRBV5-6,CASSLEGDTDTQYF,TGTGCCAGCAGCTTGGAAGGGGACACAGATACGCAGTATTTT
TRBJ1-6,NA,NA,TRBV28,CASSSLLPLHF,TGTGCCAGCAGTTCACTTTTACCCCTCCACTTT
TRBJ2-1,NA,TRBD1,TRBV2,CASREGQAYNEQFF,TGTGCCAGCAGAGAGGGACAGGCCTACAATGAGCAGTTCTTC
TRBJ2-1,NA,NA,TRBV7-3,CASSFSSWYNEQFF,TGTGCCAGCAGCTTCTCTAGCTGGTACAATGAGCAGTTCTTC
TRBJ1-3,NA,NA,TRBV7-9,CASSSDISGNTIYF,TGTGCCAGCAGCTCTGACATCTCTGGAAACACCATATATTTT
TRBJ2-2,NA,NA,TRBV5-4,CASSLAGPGELFF,TGTGCCAGCAGCTTAGCAGGGCCCGGGGAGCTGTTTTTT
TRBJ2-7,NA,TRBD1,TRBV28,CASTVPGQSAYEQYF,TGTGCCAGCACGGTACCGGGACAGAGCGCCTACGAGCAGTACTTC
TRBJ2-3,few,TRBD2,TRBV28,CASSPRTSGGADTQYF,TGTGCCAGCAGTCCACGGACTAGCGGAGGGGCAGATACGCAGTATTTT
TRBJ2-7,few,NA,TRBV14,CASSQLRGGSGAYEQYF,TGTGCCAGCAGCCAACTCAGAGGGGGATCAGGGGCCTACGAGCAGTACTTC
TRBJ1-1,NA,NA,TRBV18,CASSPEIDTEAFF,TGTGCCAGCTCACCGGAGATAGACACTGAAGCTTTCTTT
TRBJ2-7,NA,TRBD2,TRBV5-4,CASSPWTSGRSSYEQYF,TGTGCCAGCAGCCCTTGGACTAGCGGGAGGAGCTCCTACGAGCAGTACTTC
TRBJ2-7,NA,NA,TRBV21-1,CASSKDRPHSYEQYF,TGTGCCAGCAGCAAAGACAGACCCCACTCCTACGAGCAGTACTTC
TRBJ2-7,NA,NA,TRBV6-2/TRBV6-3,CASSRLRAEGSYEQYF,TGTGCCAGCAGTCGCCTCCGGGCAGAGGGCTCCTACGAGCAGTACTTC